The rows below give T cell receptor beta chains drawn from one sample of a study of early T cells in non-severe SARS-CoV-2 infection. TCRdb analysed the 5' RACE reads with MiXCR anew, one entry per CDR3 protein. The data hold over 25,000 distinct CDR3 sequences, with about 6.7% observed a single time. The source material was whole blood. These receptors all come from an adult who was a healthcare worker with PCR-confirmed SARS-CoV-2 infection or an uninfected control (not recorded which). The CDR3 runs from the conserved cysteine through the conserved F or W. The D gene is left open where the match is weak. Clone sizes are given selectively: once, few, many, or a class where the clone is expanded.

cdr3_length: 13; v_call: TRBV7-9; d_call: TRBD1; clone_size: many; j_call: TRBJ1-2; cdr3_nt: TGTGCCAGCAGCTCCAACAGGGGGTATGGCTACACCTTC; cdr3_aa: CASSSNRGYGYTF
cdr3_length: 14; v_call: TRBV12-3/TRBV12-4; d_call: TRBD2; clone_size: NA; j_call: TRBJ2-7; cdr3_nt: TGTGCCAGCAGTATTGGACTAGCGGTCTACGAGCAGTACTTC; cdr3_aa: CASSIGLAVYEQYF
cdr3_length: 14; v_call: TRBV20-1; d_call: TRBD2; clone_size: many; j_call: TRBJ2-3; cdr3_nt: TGCAGTGCGAGAGCGGGAGGGCCGGGAGATACGCAGTATTTT; cdr3_aa: CSARAGGPGDTQYF
cdr3_length: 15; v_call: TRBV7-2; d_call: NA; clone_size: many; j_call: TRBJ1-2; cdr3_nt: TGTGCCAGCAGCTTAGCGCCGGGAATTAACTATGGCTACACCTTC; cdr3_aa: CASSLAPGINYGYTF
cdr3_length: 15; v_call: TRBV6-5; d_call: NA; clone_size: NA; j_call: TRBJ2-7; cdr3_nt: TGTGCCAGCAGTTACTCGACAGGGCGGGAGTCCGAGCAGTACTTC; cdr3_aa: CASSYSTGRESEQYF
cdr3_length: 14; v_call: TRBV29-1; d_call: TRBD1; clone_size: few; j_call: TRBJ2-3; cdr3_nt: TGCAGCGTTGTTGGGGACAGGGAAACAGATACGCAGTATTTT; cdr3_aa: CSVVGDRETDTQYF
cdr3_length: 12; v_call: TRBV3-1; d_call: NA; clone_size: few; j_call: TRBJ2-7; cdr3_nt: TGTGCCAGCAGCCGGGATCTACGCGAGCAGTACTTC; cdr3_aa: CASSRDLREQYF
cdr3_length: 15; v_call: TRBV3-1; d_call: TRBD1; clone_size: few; j_call: TRBJ1-1; cdr3_nt: TGTGCCAGCAGCACCTGGGACAGGGGAGGGACTGAAGCTTTCTTT; cdr3_aa: CASSTWDRGGTEAFF
cdr3_length: 14; v_call: TRBV20-1; d_call: NA; clone_size: many; j_call: TRBJ2-1; cdr3_nt: TGCAGTGCTAGGAACAGGGATGATTACAATGAGCAGTTCTTC; cdr3_aa: CSARNRDDYNEQFF
cdr3_length: 14; v_call: TRBV20-1; d_call: NA; clone_size: many; j_call: TRBJ2-5; cdr3_nt: TGCAGTGCTAGATCAGCGCGGGCCCAAGAGACCCAGTACTTC; cdr3_aa: CSARSARAQETQYF
cdr3_length: 16; v_call: TRBV19; d_call: NA; clone_size: many; j_call: TRBJ1-5; cdr3_nt: TGTGCCAGTAGTATGTGGCGGTCATATGGCAATCAGCCCCAGCATTTT; cdr3_aa: CASSMWRSYGNQPQHF
cdr3_length: 15; v_call: TRBV6-5; d_call: NA; clone_size: many; j_call: TRBJ1-3; cdr3_nt: TGTGCCAGCAGTTACCGACAGAGCTCTGGAAACACCATATATTTT; cdr3_aa: CASSYRQSSGNTIYF
cdr3_length: 17; v_call: TRBV11-3; d_call: NA; clone_size: NA; j_call: TRBJ2-1; cdr3_nt: TGTGCCAGCAGTGATCGGACGGGGAACCAGGGTACGAATGAGCAGTTCTTC; cdr3_aa: CASSDRTGNQGTNEQFF
cdr3_length: 12; v_call: TRBV5-8; d_call: NA; clone_size: many; j_call: TRBJ1-1; cdr3_nt: TGTGCCAGCAGCCAGGGTCCGACTGAAGCTTTCTTT; cdr3_aa: CASSQGPTEAFF
cdr3_length: 16; v_call: TRBV4-2; d_call: NA; clone_size: NA; j_call: TRBJ2-1; cdr3_nt: TGTGCCAGCAGCCAAGAGGGCAGCCAGGCCTACAATGAGCAGTTCTTC; cdr3_aa: CASSQEGSQAYNEQFF
cdr3_length: 15; v_call: TRBV5-6; d_call: NA; clone_size: many; j_call: TRBJ1-2; cdr3_nt: TGTGCCAGCAGCTTGGTCCAAGTGCTCCGGGATGGCTACACCTTC; cdr3_aa: CASSLVQVLRDGYTF
cdr3_length: 14; v_call: TRBV9; d_call: NA; clone_size: NA; j_call: TRBJ2-5; cdr3_nt: TGTGCCAGCAGTCGAGCCCCGAAGGGAGAGACCCAGTACTTC; cdr3_aa: CASSRAPKGETQYF
cdr3_length: 18; v_call: TRBV7-2; d_call: TRBD2; clone_size: many; j_call: TRBJ2-5; cdr3_nt: TGTGCCAGCAGCCTAAGAGGTCTTCTTAGCGGGAGGCGGGAGACCCAGTACTTC; cdr3_aa: CASSLRGLLSGRRETQYF
cdr3_length: 12; v_call: TRBV21-1; d_call: NA; clone_size: few; j_call: TRBJ2-7; cdr3_nt: TGTGCCAGGGACAGGGGAGATAGCGAGCAGTACTTC; cdr3_aa: CARDRGDSEQYF
cdr3_length: 14; v_call: TRBV30; d_call: NA; clone_size: few; j_call: TRBJ2-3; cdr3_nt: TGTGCCTGGAGTGTCTGGGGGATCACAGATACGCAGTATTTT; cdr3_aa: CAWSVWGITDTQYF
cdr3_length: 13; v_call: TRBV10-2; d_call: NA; clone_size: few; j_call: TRBJ2-3; cdr3_nt: TGCGCCAGCAGTGATGTAAAAAGAGATACGCAGTATTTT; cdr3_aa: CASSDVKRDTQYF
cdr3_length: 13; v_call: TRBV9; d_call: TRBD2; clone_size: NA; j_call: TRBJ2-5; cdr3_nt: TGTGCCAGCGGGCGGACTAGCGGGAGGACCCAGTACTTC; cdr3_aa: CASGRTSGRTQYF
cdr3_length: 16; v_call: TRBV7-3; d_call: NA; clone_size: many; j_call: TRBJ2-7; cdr3_nt: TGTGCCAGCAGCTTGGCAGGAGGGACGGCCTCCTACGAGCAGTACTTC; cdr3_aa: CASSLAGGTASYEQYF
cdr3_length: 11; v_call: TRBV9; d_call: NA; clone_size: many; j_call: TRBJ2-3; cdr3_nt: TGTGCCAGCAGCGAGGGGGATACGCAGTATTTT; cdr3_aa: CASSEGDTQYF
cdr3_length: 18; v_call: TRBV7-3; d_call: TRBD2; clone_size: NA; j_call: TRBJ2-2; cdr3_nt: TGTGCCAGCAGCTTACGCCGACTAGCGGGGAAGAACACCGGGGAGCTGTTTTTT; cdr3_aa: CASSLRRLAGKNTGELFF
cdr3_length: 16; v_call: TRBV5-4; d_call: NA; clone_size: NA; j_call: TRBJ2-7; cdr3_nt: TGTGCCAGCAGCTTGGACGCGGTGACACGACCCTACGAGCAGTACTTC; cdr3_aa: CASSLDAVTRPYEQYF
cdr3_length: 13; v_call: TRBV6-6; d_call: NA; clone_size: many; j_call: TRBJ2-7; cdr3_nt: TGTGCCAGCAGTTACTCGAGATCTGGGGAGCAGTACTTC; cdr3_aa: CASSYSRSGEQYF
cdr3_length: 13; v_call: TRBV5-5; d_call: NA; clone_size: many; j_call: TRBJ1-1; cdr3_nt: TGTGCCAGCAGCTTTCTACCGACCACTGAAGCTTTCTTT; cdr3_aa: CASSFLPTTEAFF
cdr3_length: 14; v_call: TRBV7-9; d_call: NA; clone_size: many; j_call: TRBJ2-7; cdr3_nt: TGTGCCAGCAGCTGGGGCCAGGGCCAGGACGAGCAGTACTTC; cdr3_aa: CASSWGQGQDEQYF
cdr3_length: 16; v_call: TRBV12-3/TRBV12-4; d_call: TRBD2; clone_size: few; j_call: TRBJ2-5; cdr3_nt: TGTGCCAGCAGCGGGACTAGCGGGAGGGCGGGAGAGACCCAGTACTTC; cdr3_aa: CASSGTSGRAGETQYF
cdr3_length: 14; v_call: TRBV11-3; d_call: NA; clone_size: NA; j_call: TRBJ2-1; cdr3_nt: TGTGCCAGCAGCTTAGGAGACCCGGGCGATGAGCAGTTCTTC; cdr3_aa: CASSLGDPGDEQFF
cdr3_length: 15; v_call: TRBV20-1; d_call: TRBD2; clone_size: many; j_call: TRBJ2-1; cdr3_nt: TGCAGTGCTACCGCGGGAGAGCGGTCCTACAATGAGCAGTTCTTC; cdr3_aa: CSATAGERSYNEQFF
cdr3_length: 14; v_call: TRBV12-3/TRBV12-4; d_call: NA; clone_size: NA; j_call: TRBJ2-7; cdr3_nt: TGTGCCAGCAGTTCCGGACTACTGAACTACGAGCAGTACTTC; cdr3_aa: CASSSGLLNYEQYF
cdr3_length: 14; v_call: TRBV2; d_call: NA; clone_size: many; j_call: TRBJ2-6; cdr3_nt: TGTGCCAGCATAGGGGTCTCTGGGGCCAACGTCCTGACTTTC; cdr3_aa: CASIGVSGANVLTF
cdr3_length: 15; v_call: TRBV30; d_call: NA; clone_size: many; j_call: TRBJ2-2; cdr3_nt: TGTGCCTGGAGTGTATCAGGGCCGGGCACCGGGGAGCTGTTTTTT; cdr3_aa: CAWSVSGPGTGELFF
cdr3_length: 13; v_call: TRBV5-1; d_call: NA; clone_size: many; j_call: TRBJ1-2; cdr3_nt: TGCGCCAGCAGCTTGGGGACCTCTTATGGCTACACCTTC; cdr3_aa: CASSLGTSYGYTF
cdr3_length: 15; v_call: TRBV7-6; d_call: NA; clone_size: many; j_call: TRBJ2-2; cdr3_nt: TGTGCCAGCAGACCTAATACAGGGAGCACCGGGGAGCTGTTTTTT; cdr3_aa: CASRPNTGSTGELFF
cdr3_length: 14; v_call: TRBV21-1; d_call: NA; clone_size: many; j_call: TRBJ2-5; cdr3_nt: TGTGCCAGCAGCGCGGACAGGGCCAGGGAGACCCAGTACTTC; cdr3_aa: CASSADRARETQYF
cdr3_length: 17; v_call: TRBV28; d_call: TRBD2; clone_size: many; j_call: TRBJ2-7; cdr3_nt: TGTGCCAGCAGTCCCAGGACTAGCGGGAGAAGCGGCTACGAGCAGTACTTC; cdr3_aa: CASSPRTSGRSGYEQYF
cdr3_length: 18; v_call: TRBV25-1; d_call: TRBD2; clone_size: many; j_call: TRBJ2-5; cdr3_nt: TGTGCCAGCAGTGAATCCGGGACTAGCGGGAGTGTAGGAGAGACCCAGTACTTC; cdr3_aa: CASSESGTSGSVGETQYF
cdr3_length: 14; v_call: TRBV10-3; d_call: NA; clone_size: NA; j_call: TRBJ2-5; cdr3_nt: TGTGCCATCAGTAGCGGGCTACTCCAAGAGACCCAGTACTTC; cdr3_aa: CAISSGLLQETQYF
cdr3_length: 14; v_call: TRBV28; d_call: NA; clone_size: few; j_call: TRBJ2-3; cdr3_nt: TGTGCCAGCAACCGGGGACTTAGCACAGATACGCAGTATTTT; cdr3_aa: CASNRGLSTDTQYF
cdr3_length: 17; v_call: TRBV2; d_call: TRBD1; clone_size: few; j_call: TRBJ2-2; cdr3_nt: TGTGCCAGCAGGGCCGGGACAGCGACTGCGAACACCGGGGAGCTGTTTTTT; cdr3_aa: CASRAGTATANTGELFF
cdr3_length: 13; v_call: TRBV4-2; d_call: NA; clone_size: many; j_call: TRBJ1-5; cdr3_nt: TGTGCCAGCAGCCAAGAGAGGAATCAGCCCCAGCATTTT; cdr3_aa: CASSQERNQPQHF
cdr3_length: 13; v_call: TRBV20-1; d_call: NA; clone_size: many; j_call: TRBJ2-5; cdr3_nt: TGCAGTGCTTGGCGGGCAGGGGCCGAGACCCAGTACTTC; cdr3_aa: CSAWRAGAETQYF
cdr3_length: 17; v_call: TRBV12-3/TRBV12-4; d_call: TRBD2; clone_size: many; j_call: TRBJ2-1; cdr3_nt: TGTGCCAGCAGTTTAGCGACTAGCTTAAACCTTCCCGATGAGCAGTTCTTC; cdr3_aa: CASSLATSLNLPDEQFF
cdr3_length: 14; v_call: TRBV20-1; d_call: TRBD2; clone_size: many; j_call: TRBJ2-7; cdr3_nt: TGCAGTGGAATGGAGAGCGGGGGAACCTACGAGCAGTACTTC; cdr3_aa: CSGMESGGTYEQYF
cdr3_length: 14; v_call: TRBV7-8; d_call: NA; clone_size: many; j_call: TRBJ2-1; cdr3_nt: TGTGCCAGCAGCTTAAGGGACTCCTACAATGAGCAGTTCTTC; cdr3_aa: CASSLRDSYNEQFF
cdr3_length: 14; v_call: TRBV10-2; d_call: TRBD2; clone_size: few; j_call: TRBJ2-3; cdr3_nt: TGCGCCAGCAGTGTGAGCGGGAGGGCCGATACGCAGTATTTT; cdr3_aa: CASSVSGRADTQYF
cdr3_length: 10; v_call: TRBV28; d_call: NA; clone_size: few; j_call: TRBJ1-5; cdr3_nt: TGTGGGGTTGGCAATCAGCCCCAGCATTTT; cdr3_aa: CGVGNQPQHF
cdr3_length: 14; v_call: TRBV23-1; d_call: TRBD1; clone_size: few; j_call: TRBJ2-7; cdr3_nt: TGCGCCAGCAGTCCCCCCGGGACAGTTTACGAGCAGTACTTC; cdr3_aa: CASSPPGTVYEQYF
cdr3_length: 15; v_call: TRBV20-1; d_call: NA; clone_size: NA; j_call: TRBJ1-2; cdr3_nt: TGCAGTGCTAGAGAATCCTCAGGGATATCCTATGGCTACACCTTC; cdr3_aa: CSARESSGISYGYTF
cdr3_length: 14; v_call: TRBV10-3; d_call: NA; clone_size: many; j_call: TRBJ2-7; cdr3_nt: TGTGCCATCAGTGAGGAGGACACCTACTACGAGCAGTACTTC; cdr3_aa: CAISEEDTYYEQYF
cdr3_length: 13; v_call: TRBV30; d_call: NA; clone_size: many; j_call: TRBJ2-7; cdr3_nt: TGTGCCTGGAGTGACCTGCAAGTAGGACTGCAGTACTTC; cdr3_aa: CAWSDLQVGLQYF
cdr3_length: 14; v_call: TRBV20-1; d_call: TRBD1; clone_size: many; j_call: TRBJ2-5; cdr3_nt: TGCAGTGCTAGAGTTGGACAGGCCGCGGAGACCCAGTACTTC; cdr3_aa: CSARVGQAAETQYF